Below, one T cell receptor (beta chain) is given with its context. Antigen specificity is unknown. At least 3 on the Clinical Activity Score was recorded for ophthalmopathy patients, who also had NOSPECS grade at least 4 and duration under 3 months. The diagnostic basis comprised clinical symptoms, serum thyroxine and TRAb, thyroid ultrasound and orbital computed tomography. What was amplified from RNA transcripts were TCR beta CDR3 regions. Researchers ran a first-round RT-PCR on the TCR CDR3 using the HTBI primer set. TCRdb itself ran the multiplex PCR reads through MiXCR, one entry per CDR3 protein. Among about 480,000 distinct CDR3 sequences, roughly 23% were seen once, and the ten largest hold under 55%. This sample stems from a study of T cells in Graves' hyperthyroidism and ophthalmopathy. Study outcomes and limitations: Ophthalmopathy prediction by the model preceded onset by a median about 6 months.

Sequencing was performed on blood. The source of this sequence is a woman in her seventies with Graves' ophthalmopathy.

The CDR3, as DNA: TGTGCCTGGAGGGGGACAGGGAGCCCAGATACGCAGTATTTT. Amino acid sequence: CAWRGTGSPDTQYF. The chain combines TRBV30 with TRBJ2-3, with TRBD1 matching over 9 bases. The CDR3 has 14 residues. CDR1 is GTSNPN, CDR2 SVGIG, per germline (reference sequence). The V gene end was trimmed by 3 bases and the J gene end by 4 bases; junction bases not matched to a gene: 5. Supplemented by reference TRBV30 and TRBJ2-3, the full variable domain reads SQTIHQWPATLVQPVGSPLSLECTVEGTSNPNLYWYRQAAGRGLQLLFYSVGIGQISSEVPQNLSASRPQDRQFILSSKKLLLSDSGFYLCAWRGTGSPDTQYFGPGTRLTVL.